A single sample is the source of the 16 T cell receptor beta chains below, sequenced in a study of long-term antiretroviral therapy in people with HIV. Running of the v3.0 immunoSEQ assay took place at survey level. Data came from immunoSEQ multiplex PCR; TCRdb stores just in-frame clones and leaves some out. This repertoire shows fewer than 20,000 clones, 78% found once; its top ten account for roughly 8%. This specimen consisted of unsorted PBMCs, obtained at the start of antiretroviral therapy, before treatment. The source of these receptors is a woman aged 40 to 50 with HIV.

Only one count was recorded for this clone. The chain is built from TRBV18 and TRBJ2-2; 7 nucleotides line up with TRBD1. The germline V gene has CDR1 KGHSH and CDR2 LQKENI. V gave up 6 bases and J gave up 5 bases; unmatched junction bases: 3. The CDR3 spans 13 residues. Here the CDR3 DNA reads TGTGCCAGCTCGTCACAGGGGACCGGGGAGCTGTTTTTT. Translation gives CASSSQGTGELFF.

This chain connects TRBV19 to TRBJ2-1; D is possibly TRBD1 (5 bases). This CDR3 is built from 14 residues. CDR1 and CDR2 (germline): LNHDA, SQIVND (reference sequence). V lost 5 bases and J 4 bases, leaving 12 bases between the germline ends. The CDR3 sequence is CASSARTFYNEQFF. The CDR3 DNA reads as TGTGCCAGTAGTGCGAGGACATTTTACAATGAGCAGTTCTTC.

The chain has TRBV28 and TRBJ1-1; D gene ambiguous. There are 15 residues in the CDR3. Per germline, CDR1 MDHEN and CDR2 SYDVKM. V was clipped by 3 bases and J by 0 bases, with 11 bases between them. CDR3 in amino acids: CASSFDRVMNTEAFF. DNA of the CDR3: TGTGCCAGCAGTTTTGATCGGGTCATGAACACTGAAGCTTTCTTT. Full variable domain (rest looked up from reference TRBV28 and TRBJ1-1): DVKVTQSSRYLVKRTGEKVFLECVQDMDHENMFWYRQDPGLGLRLIYFSYDVKMKEKGDIPEGYSVSREKKERFSLILESASTNQTSMYLCASSFDRVMNTEAFFGQGTRLTVV.

J is TRBJ2-3 and V is TRBV11-2; the match to TRBD2 covers 9 bases. The germline V gene has CDR1 SGHAT and CDR2 FQNNGV. With V trimmed by 1 base and J by 3 bases, 8 bases remained unmatched. This CDR3 spans 17 amino acids. Here the CDR3 DNA reads TGTGCCAGCAGCTTAGTTGTTAGCGGGGGAGTAACAGATACGCAGTATTTT. Translation gives CASSLVVSGGVTDTQYF.

V usage is TRBV18 and J usage is TRBJ1-2, with TRBD1 matching 7 bases. The CDR3 consists of 14 residues. V lost 3 bases, J lost 5 bases, and 6 bases stayed unmatched. Per germline, CDR1 KGHSH and CDR2 LQKENI. The CDR3 spells CASSPDRAWYGYTF. The CDR3, as DNA: TGTGCCAGCTCACCCGACAGGGCCTGGTATGGCTACACCTTC.

The rearrangement links TRBV5-1 to TRBJ2-7; D is undetermined. Germline lookup yields CDR1 SGHRS and CDR2 YFSETQ. The ends were cut back, 2 bases at V and 2 bases at J, with 8 bases in the middle. The CDR3 has 13 residues. In DNA form, the CDR3 reads TGCGCCAGCAGCTTAAGGTCTACCTACGAGCAGTACTTC. This encodes CASSLRSTYEQYF.

The J gene is TRBJ1-6, the V gene TRBV9; D not resolved. Germline CDR1 and CDR2: SGDLS and YYNGEE. V lost 0 bases to trimming and J lost 8 bases, with 15 bases between them. CDR3 length: 16 residues. CDR3 DNA: TGTGCCAGCAGCGTAGGTCCAGCCGGCTGGGATTCACCCCTCCACTTT. It specifies CASSVGPAGWDSPLHF.

CDR3 in amino acids: CASSRQESRSGNTIYF. In nucleotides, the CDR3 is TGTGCCAGTAGTAGACAGGAGAGTCGCTCTGGAAACACCATATATTTT. V is TRBV19 and J is TRBJ1-3; D possibly corresponds to TRBD1 (6 bases). The germline V and J ends were trimmed by 4 bases and 0 bases, with 13 bases remaining between them. CDR1 is LNHDA, CDR2 SQIVND, per germline (reference sequence). CDR3 length: 16 residues.

This clone was observed a few times. The CDR3, as DNA: TGTGCCAGCAGCCAAGGTCAGGCGGGTTCACCCCTCCACTTT. Protein sequence: CASSQGQAGSPLHF. The V and J genes are TRBV14 and TRBJ1-6; D remains unclear. CDR3 length: 14 amino acids. Germline CDR1 reads SGHDN; CDR2 reads FVKESK. Trimming left V 1 base short and J 9 bases short, with 10 bases between.

The CDR3 region has the DNA TGTGCCAGCAGGTGGGTTGGGGCTGTCGTTGAAGCTTTCTTT. Translated: CASRWVGAVVEAFF. The V gene is TRBV21-1, the J gene TRBJ1-1; TRBD1 is the table's D call, not checked against the DNA. TRBV21-1 corresponds to a pseudogene. CDR3 size: 14 residues.

The V gene is TRBV5-5, the J gene TRBJ2-5; 11 bases align to TRBD1. Trimming at V came to 4 bases and at J to 4 bases, leaving 9 bases not matched to a gene. Germline V gene sequence: CDR1 SGHKS, CDR2 YYEKEE (reference sequence). This CDR3 has 16 amino acids. CDR3 sequence (DNA): TGTGCCAGCAGCCCAGCCGGGACAGGGGGGGGAGAGACCCAGTACTTC. Protein: CASSPAGTGGGETQYF.

The chain combines TRBV9 with TRBJ2-3; TRBD2 agrees at 12 bases. The CDR3 is made up of 17 amino acids. J lost 3 bases, V lost 4 bases, and 9 bases had no gene match. The germline V gene encodes CDR1 SGDLS and CDR2 YYNGEE. Here the CDR3 DNA reads TGTGCCAGCAGCTCCAAAAGCGGGACTAGCGGGACAGATACGCAGTATTTT. Translation gives CASSSKSGTSGTDTQYF.

The chain uses TRBV19 and TRBJ1-5, with D possibly being TRBD1 (6 bases). Trimming left V 5 bases short and J 7 bases short, with 15 bases between. CDR1 is LNHDA, CDR2 SQIVND, per germline (reference sequence). This CDR3 comprises 14 residues. This CDR3 reads CASSGRGPEQPQHF. CDR3 in DNA: TGTGCCAGTAGTGGCAGGGGCCCGGAACAGCCCCAGCATTTT.

The chain combines TRBV29-1 with TRBJ1-4, with no clear D. From germline, CDR1 is SQVTM and CDR2 ANQGSEA. This CDR3 has 12 residues. V was trimmed by 4 bases and J by 8 bases, leaving 11 bases between them. In DNA, the CDR3 is TGCAGCGTTGCTGGCCAGGCCGAAAAACTGTTTTTT. It is translated as CSVAGQAEKLFF.

The rearrangement uses TRBV11-2 and TRBJ2-1; maybe TRBD2 (6 bases). Germline V lookup: CDR1 SGHAT, CDR2 FQNNGV. This CDR3 has 16 residues. The V gene lost 5 bases and the J gene lost 2 bases, with 16 bases spanning the gap. The CDR3 nucleotides read TGTGCCAGCAGCCCACAGAGCGGGCCTACCTACAATGAGCAGTTCTTC. This translates into CASSPQSGPTYNEQFF.

The V call is TRBV30, the J call TRBJ1-1; TRBD1 aligns across 9 bases. The V segment lost 2 bases and the J segment 0 bases; nucleotides outside the gene matches: 7. Germline V lookup: CDR1 GTSNPN, CDR2 SVGIG (reference sequence). The CDR3 length is 16 residues. CDR3 bases: TGTGCCTGGAGTTCGTACAGGGGGCTTCTGAACACTGAAGCTTTCTTT. It is translated as CAWSSYRGLLNTEAFF.